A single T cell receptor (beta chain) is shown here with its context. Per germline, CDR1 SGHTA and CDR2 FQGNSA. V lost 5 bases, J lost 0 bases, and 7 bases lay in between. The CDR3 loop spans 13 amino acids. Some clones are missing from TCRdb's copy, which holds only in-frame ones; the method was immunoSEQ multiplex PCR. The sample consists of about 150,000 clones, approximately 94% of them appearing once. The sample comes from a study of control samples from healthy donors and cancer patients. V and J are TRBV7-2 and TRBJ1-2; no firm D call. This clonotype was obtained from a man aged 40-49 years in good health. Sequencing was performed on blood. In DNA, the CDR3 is TGTGCCAGCAGCCCGGACGCTAACTATGGCTACACCTTC. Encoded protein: CASSPDANYGYTF.